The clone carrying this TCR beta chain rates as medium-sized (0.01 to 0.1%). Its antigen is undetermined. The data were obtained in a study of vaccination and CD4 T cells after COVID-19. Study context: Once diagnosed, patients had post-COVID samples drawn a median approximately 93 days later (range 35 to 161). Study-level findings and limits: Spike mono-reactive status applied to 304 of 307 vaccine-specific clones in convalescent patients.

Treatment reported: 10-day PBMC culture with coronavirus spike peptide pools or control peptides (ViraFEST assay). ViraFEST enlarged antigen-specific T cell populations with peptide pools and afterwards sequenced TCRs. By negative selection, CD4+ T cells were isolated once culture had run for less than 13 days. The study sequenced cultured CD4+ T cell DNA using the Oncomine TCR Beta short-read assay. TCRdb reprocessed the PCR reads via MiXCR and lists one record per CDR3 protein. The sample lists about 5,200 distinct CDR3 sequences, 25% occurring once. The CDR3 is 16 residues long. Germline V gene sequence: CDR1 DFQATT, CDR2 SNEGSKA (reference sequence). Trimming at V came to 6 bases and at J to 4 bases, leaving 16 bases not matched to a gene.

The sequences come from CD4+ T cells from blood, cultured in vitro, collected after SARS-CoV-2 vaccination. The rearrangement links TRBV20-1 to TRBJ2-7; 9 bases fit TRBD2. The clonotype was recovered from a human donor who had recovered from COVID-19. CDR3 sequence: CSADPGRSGGHYEQYF. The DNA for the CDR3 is TGCAGTGCCGACCCGGGGCGTAGCGGGGGTCATTACGAGCAGTACTTC.